The text below deals with one TCR beta chain. The antigen is undetermined. The entry originates in a study of cytomegalovirus exposure and HLA in healthy donors. Broader study findings: Per published reports, the classifier diagnosed cytomegalovirus status with high specificity and sensitivity. Cytomegalovirus association was assigned to about 150 TCR beta chains. There were some public TCRs occurring in many donors, but most TCR sequences were rare. A subsequent analysis found that TCR clusters from the first cohort also tended to co-occur in the 120 or so validation repertoires, with about 94% of cluster scores above 0.

Profiled with immunoSEQ multiplex PCR; TCRdb holds only in-frame clones, not every one. Of about 150,000 clones detected, roughly 89% appear once; the ten largest clones hold 2.5% to 4%. Sequences were obtained from PBMCs. The receptor's source is a woman between 18 and 29 years old in good health and CMV-seropositive.

The CDR3 reads CASRSPSPGQGRYEQYF. CDR3 sequence (DNA): TGTGCCAGCAGGTCCCCTTCTCCGGGACAGGGGAGATACGAGCAGTACTTC. The chain combines TRBV28 with TRBJ2-7; 10 bases agree with TRBD1. The V segment lost 6 bases and the J segment 4 bases; nucleotides outside the gene matches: 15. The germline V gene has CDR1 MDHEN and CDR2 SYDVKM. The CDR3 is 17 residues long.